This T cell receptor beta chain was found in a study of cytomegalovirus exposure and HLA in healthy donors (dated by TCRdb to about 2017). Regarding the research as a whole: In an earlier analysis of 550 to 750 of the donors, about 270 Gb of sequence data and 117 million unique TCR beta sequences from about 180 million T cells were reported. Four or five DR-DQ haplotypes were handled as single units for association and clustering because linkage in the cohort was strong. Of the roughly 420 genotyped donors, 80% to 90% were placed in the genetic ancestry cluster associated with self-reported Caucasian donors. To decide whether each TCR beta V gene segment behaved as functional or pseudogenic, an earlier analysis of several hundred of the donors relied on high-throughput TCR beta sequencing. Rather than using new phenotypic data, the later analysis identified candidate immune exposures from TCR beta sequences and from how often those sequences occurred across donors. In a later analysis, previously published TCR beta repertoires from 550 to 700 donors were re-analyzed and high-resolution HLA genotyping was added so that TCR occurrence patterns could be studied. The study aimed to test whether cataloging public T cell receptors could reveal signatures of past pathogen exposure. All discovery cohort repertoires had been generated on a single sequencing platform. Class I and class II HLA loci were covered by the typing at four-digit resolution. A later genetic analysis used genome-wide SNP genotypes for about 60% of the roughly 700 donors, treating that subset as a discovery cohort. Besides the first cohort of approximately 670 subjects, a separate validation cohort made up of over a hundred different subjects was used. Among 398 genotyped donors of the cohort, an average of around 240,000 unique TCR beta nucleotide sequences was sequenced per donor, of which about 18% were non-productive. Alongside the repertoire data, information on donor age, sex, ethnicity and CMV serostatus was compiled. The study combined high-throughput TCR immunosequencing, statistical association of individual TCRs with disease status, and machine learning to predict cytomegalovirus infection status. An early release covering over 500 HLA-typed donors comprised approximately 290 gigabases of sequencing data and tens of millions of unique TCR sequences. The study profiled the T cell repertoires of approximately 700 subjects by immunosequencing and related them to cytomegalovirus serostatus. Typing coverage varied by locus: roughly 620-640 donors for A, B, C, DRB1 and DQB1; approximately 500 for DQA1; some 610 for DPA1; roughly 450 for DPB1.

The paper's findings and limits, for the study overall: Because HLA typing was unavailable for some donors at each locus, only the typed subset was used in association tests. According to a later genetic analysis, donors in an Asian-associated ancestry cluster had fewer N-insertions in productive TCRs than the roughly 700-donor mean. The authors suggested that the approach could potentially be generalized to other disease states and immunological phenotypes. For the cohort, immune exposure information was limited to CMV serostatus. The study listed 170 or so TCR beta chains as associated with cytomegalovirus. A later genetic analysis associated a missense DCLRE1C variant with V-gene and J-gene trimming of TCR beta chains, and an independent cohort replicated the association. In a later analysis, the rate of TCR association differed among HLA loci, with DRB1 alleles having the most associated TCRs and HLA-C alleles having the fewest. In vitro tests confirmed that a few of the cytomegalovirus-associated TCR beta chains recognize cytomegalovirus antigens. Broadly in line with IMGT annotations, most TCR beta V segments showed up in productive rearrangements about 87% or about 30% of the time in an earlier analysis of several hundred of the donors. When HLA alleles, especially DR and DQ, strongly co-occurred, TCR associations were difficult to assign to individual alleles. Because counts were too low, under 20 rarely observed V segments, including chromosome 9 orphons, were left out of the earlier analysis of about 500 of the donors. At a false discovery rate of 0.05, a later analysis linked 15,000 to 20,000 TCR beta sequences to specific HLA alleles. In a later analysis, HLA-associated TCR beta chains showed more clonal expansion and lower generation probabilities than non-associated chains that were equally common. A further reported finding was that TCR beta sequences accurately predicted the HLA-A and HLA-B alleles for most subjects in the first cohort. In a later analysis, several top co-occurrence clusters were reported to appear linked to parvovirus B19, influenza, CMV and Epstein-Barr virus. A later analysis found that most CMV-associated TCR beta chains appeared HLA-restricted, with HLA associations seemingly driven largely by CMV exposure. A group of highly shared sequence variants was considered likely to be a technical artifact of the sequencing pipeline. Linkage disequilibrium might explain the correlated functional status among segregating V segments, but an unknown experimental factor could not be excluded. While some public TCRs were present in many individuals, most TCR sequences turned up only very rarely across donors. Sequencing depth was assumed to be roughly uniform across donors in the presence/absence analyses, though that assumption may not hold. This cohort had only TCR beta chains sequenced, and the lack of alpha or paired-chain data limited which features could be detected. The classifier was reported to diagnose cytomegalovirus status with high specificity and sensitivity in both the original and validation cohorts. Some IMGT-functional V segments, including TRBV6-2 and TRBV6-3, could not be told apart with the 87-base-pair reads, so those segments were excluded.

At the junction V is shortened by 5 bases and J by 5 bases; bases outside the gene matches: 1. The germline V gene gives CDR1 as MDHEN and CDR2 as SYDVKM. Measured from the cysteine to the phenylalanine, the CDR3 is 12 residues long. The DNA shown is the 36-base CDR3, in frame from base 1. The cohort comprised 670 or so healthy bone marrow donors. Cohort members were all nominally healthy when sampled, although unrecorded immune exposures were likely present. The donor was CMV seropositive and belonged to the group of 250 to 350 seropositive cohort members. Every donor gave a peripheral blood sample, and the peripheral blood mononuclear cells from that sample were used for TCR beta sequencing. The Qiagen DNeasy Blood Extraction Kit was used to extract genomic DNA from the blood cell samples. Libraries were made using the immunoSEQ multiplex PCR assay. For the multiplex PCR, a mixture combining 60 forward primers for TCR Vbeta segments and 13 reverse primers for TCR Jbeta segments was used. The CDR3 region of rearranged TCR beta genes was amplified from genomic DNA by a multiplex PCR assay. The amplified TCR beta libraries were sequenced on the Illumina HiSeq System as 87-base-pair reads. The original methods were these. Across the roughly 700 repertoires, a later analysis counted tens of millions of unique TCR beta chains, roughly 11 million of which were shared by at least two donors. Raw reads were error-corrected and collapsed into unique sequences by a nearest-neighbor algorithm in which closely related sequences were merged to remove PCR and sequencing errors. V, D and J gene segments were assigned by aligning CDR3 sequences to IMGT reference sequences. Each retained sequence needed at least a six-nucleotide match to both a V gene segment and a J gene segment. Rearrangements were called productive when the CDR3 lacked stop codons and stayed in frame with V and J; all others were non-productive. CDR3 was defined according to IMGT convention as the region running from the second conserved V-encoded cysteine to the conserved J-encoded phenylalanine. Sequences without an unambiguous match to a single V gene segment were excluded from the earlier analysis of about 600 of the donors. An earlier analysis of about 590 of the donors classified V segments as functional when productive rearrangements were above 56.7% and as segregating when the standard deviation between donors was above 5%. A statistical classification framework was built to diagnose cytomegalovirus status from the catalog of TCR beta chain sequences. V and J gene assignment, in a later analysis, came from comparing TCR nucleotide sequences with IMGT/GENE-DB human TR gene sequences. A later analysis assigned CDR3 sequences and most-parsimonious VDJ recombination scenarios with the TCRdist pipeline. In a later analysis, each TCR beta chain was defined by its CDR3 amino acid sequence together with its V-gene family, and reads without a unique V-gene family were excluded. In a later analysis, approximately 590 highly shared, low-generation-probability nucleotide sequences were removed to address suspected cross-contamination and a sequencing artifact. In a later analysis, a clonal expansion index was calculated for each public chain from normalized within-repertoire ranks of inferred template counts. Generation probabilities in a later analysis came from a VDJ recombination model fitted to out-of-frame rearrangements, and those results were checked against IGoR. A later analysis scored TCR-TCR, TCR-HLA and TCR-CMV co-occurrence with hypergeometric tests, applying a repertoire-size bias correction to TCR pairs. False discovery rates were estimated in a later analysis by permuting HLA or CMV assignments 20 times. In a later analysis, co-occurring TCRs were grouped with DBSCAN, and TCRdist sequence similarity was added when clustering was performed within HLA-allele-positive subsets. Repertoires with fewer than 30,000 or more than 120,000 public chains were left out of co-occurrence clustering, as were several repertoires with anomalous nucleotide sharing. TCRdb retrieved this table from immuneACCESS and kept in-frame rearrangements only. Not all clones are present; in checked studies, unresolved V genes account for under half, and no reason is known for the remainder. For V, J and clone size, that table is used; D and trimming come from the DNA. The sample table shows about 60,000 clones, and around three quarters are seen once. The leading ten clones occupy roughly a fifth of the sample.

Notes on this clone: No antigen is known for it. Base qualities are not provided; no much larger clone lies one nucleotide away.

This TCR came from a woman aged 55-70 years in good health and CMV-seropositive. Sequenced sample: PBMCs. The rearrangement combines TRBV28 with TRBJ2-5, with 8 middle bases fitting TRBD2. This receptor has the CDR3 CASSPGGETQYF. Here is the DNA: TGTGCCAGCAGTCCGGGGGGGGAGACCCAGTACTTC.